The 29 T cell receptor beta chains below come from one sample, sequenced in a study of OX40 agonist ivuxolimab in advanced cancers. TCRdb's copy holds only in-frame clones and misses some; the assay was immunoSEQ multiplex PCR. The sample includes under 20,000 clones, 72% of them seen just once. The material was CD4+ or CD8+ T cells sorted from blood, obtained in a trial of the OX40 agonist ivuxolimab. These receptors were collected from an adult with an advanced solid tumor such as melanoma, head and neck, liver or kidney cancer.

The sample holds a few counts of this clone. The chain couples TRBV9 to TRBJ2-1; 8 bases align to TRBD2. Unmatched junction bases numbered 9, after V lost 0 bases and J lost 1 base. This CDR3 has 18 residues. Germline V gene lookup returns CDR1 SGDLS and CDR2 YYNGEE. CDR3 in DNA: TGTGCCAGCAGCGTAGGATCCTCACTAGCGGAGTCCTACAATGAGCAGTTCTTC. It specifies CASSVGSSLAESYNEQFF.

The J gene is TRBJ2-7, the V gene TRBV19; the D gene is possibly TRBD1 (6 bases). This CDR3 comprises 14 residues. The V gene lost 6 bases and the J gene lost 0 bases, with 12 bases spanning the gap. Per germline, CDR1 LNHDA and CDR2 SQIVND (reference sequence). CDR3 protein: CASRSRDNSYEQYF. The CDR3 bases are TGTGCCAGTAGGTCCCGGGACAACTCCTACGAGCAGTACTTC.

The rearrangement uses TRBV11-3 and TRBJ1-2; D unresolved. CDR1 and CDR2 (germline): SGHNT, YENEEA. This CDR3 contains 12 residues. V was clipped by 0 bases and J by 8 bases, with 7 bases between them. DNA for the CDR3: TGTGCCAGCAGCTTAGAGGGGAGGGGCTACACCTTC. This encodes CASSLEGRGYTF. Full variable domain (missing parts from reference TRBV11-3 and TRBJ1-2): EAGVVQSPRYKIIEKKQPVAFWCNPISGHNTLYWYLQNLGQGPELLIRYENEEAVDDSQLPKDRFSAERLKGVDSTLKIQPAELGDSAVYLCASSLEGRGYTFGSGTRLTVV.

The chain is built from TRBV2 and TRBJ2-5; D unresolved. V was pared by 7 bases and J by 4 bases, with 19 bases between. The V gene's germline CDR1 is SNHLY and CDR2 FYNNEI. The CDR3 totals 15 residues. This CDR3 is CASKPMNSVRETQYF. Written as DNA, the CDR3 is TGTGCCAGCAAACCGATGAACTCAGTGCGAGAGACCCAGTACTTC.

The chain is built from TRBV15 and TRBJ2-7; D is undetermined. CDR3 length equals 14 residues. Per the germline V gene, CDR1 is LNHNV and CDR2 is YYDKDF (reference sequence). V lost 1 base and J lost 5, with 12 bases in between. The CDR3 here is CATSRVGLRNEQYF. The CDR3, as DNA: TGTGCCACCAGCAGAGTGGGGTTAAGGAACGAGCAGTACTTC.

Of note for this clone: Other DNA sequences of this sample code for an identical CDR3. The CDR3 coding sequence is TGCAGCGTTGAGGGAGGGCGAGCTAACTATGGCTACACCTTC. Translating gives CSVEGGRANYGYTF. The chain has TRBV29-1 and TRBJ1-2; D is unresolved. This CDR3 has 14 residues. Germline CDR1 reads SQVTM; CDR2 reads ANQGSEA. V was cut by 3 bases and J by 0 bases, with 11 bases left in between.

CDR3 sequence reads: CASSLLGGRTEAFF. Here the CDR3 DNA reads TGTGCCAGCAGTTTACTGGGGGGCCGGACTGAAGCTTTCTTT. The chain recombines TRBV28 with TRBJ1-1; the D gene is possibly TRBD1 (6 bases). Trimming pared 2 bases from V and 5 bases from J, leaving 12 bases between. The CDR3 sequence is 14 residues long. Germline V gene data show CDR1 as MDHEN and CDR2 as SYDVKM.

The rearrangement links TRBV6-1 to TRBJ2-7; the match to TRBD2 covers 9 bases. Germline V gene data show CDR1 as MNHNS and CDR2 as SASEGT. The ends lost 7 bases at V and 2 bases at J; junction bases unmatched: 6. The CDR3 loop spans 14 amino acids. The CDR3 nucleotides read TGTGCCAGCATGCGCGGGGGGGCCGCCTACGAGCAGTACTTC. Its translation: CASMRGGAAYEQYF.

The chain joins TRBV28 to TRBJ2-3; the match to TRBD2 covers 7 bases. The V and J ends lost 2 bases and 5 bases, in that order; junction bases with no gene match: 7. The CDR3 is 15 amino acids. Germline V gene sequence: CDR1 MDHEN, CDR2 SYDVKM. The CDR3 nucleotides read TGTGCCAGCAGTTTAAGGGCGACGGGGGGAGATACGCAGTATTTT. Its protein product is CASSLRATGGDTQYF.

J is TRBJ2-5 and V is TRBV11-2, with 9 bases matching TRBD2. Losses at the gene ends were 5 bases for V and 6 bases for J; bases not matched to a gene: 7. The CDR3 spans 14 residues. The germline gives CDR1 SGHAT, CDR2 FQNNGV. CDR3 in DNA: TGTGCCAGCAGCCTCCTTTCTAGCGGGAAGACCCAGTACTTC. This sequence encodes CASSLLSSGKTQYF. Full variable domain (outside the CDR3, taken from reference TRBV11-2 and TRBJ2-5): EAGVAQSPRYKIIEKRQSVAFWCNPISGHATLYWYQQILGQGPKLLIQFQNNGVVDDSQLPKDRFSAERLKGVDSTLKIQPAKLEDSAVYLCASSLLSSGKTQYFGPGTRLLVL.

This clone was counted a few times. The chain combines TRBV19 with TRBJ2-7; 8 positions match TRBD2. Germline CDR1 LNHDA, CDR2 SQIVND (reference sequence). There are 16 residues in the CDR3. After removal of 4 bases from V and 1 base from J, the junction contained 9 bases not matched to a gene. The CDR3 reads CASSNFGGASSYEQYF. CDR3 DNA: TGTGCCAGTAGTAACTTCGGGGGGGCGTCTTCCTACGAGCAGTACTTC.

In this sample, this clone turned up once. The chain carries TRBV13 and TRBJ2-5, with D possibly TRBD2 on 6 matching bases. The CDR3 length is 14 residues. The germline V gene has CDR1 PRHDT and CDR2 FYEKMQ (reference sequence). The germline V and J ends were trimmed by 5 bases and 1 base, with 11 bases remaining between them. The DNA of the CDR3 is TGTGCCAGCAGCGGCGGGATGACCCAAGAGACCCAGTACTTC. Its translation: CASSGGMTQETQYF.

This clone showed up just a few times. CDR3 in amino acids: CASSLGGLLNEQFF. The CDR3 DNA is TGTGCCAGCAGTTTGGGGGGGCTGCTCAATGAGCAGTTCTTC. The V gene is TRBV28, the J gene TRBJ2-1; perhaps TRBD2 as D (7 bases). CDR1 and CDR2 from the germline V gene are MDHEN and SYDVKM. V lost 3 bases and J 6 bases, leaving 12 bases between the germline ends. The CDR3 consists of 14 residues.

The chain joins TRBV21-1 to TRBJ2-3; TRBD1 is the table's D call, not checked against the DNA. TRBV21-1 is a listed pseudogene. The CDR3 consists of 17 residues. In DNA, the CDR3 is TGTGCCAGCAGCAAACGGGGTACGAGGGGGCGGACAGATACGCAGTATTTT. Protein: CASSKRGTRGRTDTQYF.

This sequence joins TRBV6-6 and TRBJ2-3; 8 bases line up with TRBD1. This CDR3 spans 14 amino acids. Trimming cost V 4 bases and J 5 bases; bases outside gene matches: 5. CDR1 is MNHNY and CDR2 is SVGAGI in the germline V gene (reference sequence). The CDR3 sequence is CASSLTGDRDTQYF. CDR3 in DNA: TGTGCCAGCAGTTTGACAGGGGACCGAGATACGCAGTATTTT.

The rearrangement joins TRBV6-5 to TRBJ2-7; a weak D match, TRBD1 (6 bases). CDR1 MNHEY and CDR2 SVGAGI come from the germline V gene. This CDR3 is 14 amino acids long. The germline V and J ends were trimmed by 6 bases and 3 bases, with 15 bases remaining between them. The CDR3 nucleotides are TGTGCCAGCAGCCCGACAGGTCCCTTCTACGAGCAGTACTTC. Translated: CASSPTGPFYEQYF.

V usage is TRBV5-5 and J usage is TRBJ2-7; 7 bases fit TRBD1. The junction had 10 bases not matched to a gene; V was cut back by 4 bases and J by 3 bases. The CDR3 is 15 amino acids. CDR1 and CDR2 (germline): SGHKS, YYEKEE (reference sequence). The CDR3 DNA reads as TGTGCCAGCAGCCCCGGGACAGCAGTGGTCTACGAGCAGTACTTC. Amino acid sequence: CASSPGTAVVYEQYF.

The rearrangement links TRBV4-2 to TRBJ1-2, with D uncertain. Germline V gives CDR1 LGHNA, CDR2 YNFKEQ. V was trimmed by 0 bases and J by 10 bases, leaving 9 bases between them. This CDR3 region has 12 residues. The CDR3 spells CASSQDSVAYTF. CDR3 DNA sequence: TGTGCCAGCAGCCAAGATTCGGTTGCCTACACCTTC.

This clone has just a few counts. The chain couples TRBV7-9 to TRBJ2-1; the D gene could be TRBD1 or TRBD2 (6 bases each). The CDR3 is made up of 14 amino acids. The germline V and J ends were trimmed by 8 bases and 6 bases, with 17 bases remaining between them. Germline CDR1 is SEHNR and CDR2 is FQNEAQ (reference sequence). CDR3 protein: CASRKRGPLNEQFF. CDR3 DNA: TGTGCCAGCCGAAAACGGGGGCCGCTCAATGAGCAGTTCTTC.

The chain carries TRBV11-2 and TRBJ2-7; D is ambiguous. The CDR3 has 14 residues. Between the trimmed V and J ends, which lost 6 bases and 3 bases, there was a span of 15 bases. Germline V lookup: CDR1 SGHAT, CDR2 FQNNGV. DNA for the CDR3: TGTGCCAGCAGTAACCCTGGCGGTATCTACGAGCAGTACTTC. Residues: CASSNPGGIYEQYF.

This clone was counted only a few times. The CDR3 reads CASSLEGQLTEAFF. In DNA form, the CDR3 reads TGTGCCAGCAGCTTGGAGGGACAGCTCACTGAAGCTTTCTTT. J is TRBJ1-1 and V is TRBV7-8, with 7 nucleotides matching TRBD1. Germline V gene sequence: CDR1 SGHVS, CDR2 FQNEAQ. The V gene end was trimmed by 3 bases and the J gene end by 4 bases; junction bases not matched to a gene: 5. The CDR3 runs 14 residues.

The count of this clone is one. The chain joins TRBV5-5 to TRBJ2-3; 8 bases line up with TRBD1. Germline trimming cut 4 bases from V and 9 bases from J; bases unmatched to any gene: 13. CDR3 length: 15 amino acids. Looked up from germline, CDR1 is SGHKS and CDR2 is YYEKEE (reference sequence). CDR3: CASSMATGESATQYF. The CDR3 DNA is TGTGCCAGCAGCATGGCGACAGGGGAAAGTGCGACGCAGTATTTT.

CDR3 DNA sequence: TGTGCCAGCAGCTTAAGAGGGGCGCTGCAGTACTTC. As protein: CASSLRGALQYF. The chain has TRBV11-3 and TRBJ2-5; D is possibly TRBD1 or TRBD2 (5 bases each). The CDR3 covers 12 residues. Germline values: CDR1 SGHNT, CDR2 YENEEA. Trimming stripped 2 bases from V and 11 bases from J, with 12 bases between.

V usage is TRBV25-1 and J usage is TRBJ1-1; D is undetermined. This CDR3 spans 10 amino acids. Trimming took off 8 bases at V and 5 bases at J, with 6 bases between the two ends. CDR1 is MGHDK and CDR2 is SYGVNS in the germline V gene. This CDR3 reads CASWGTEAFF. The CDR3 region has the DNA TGTGCCAGCTGGGGTACTGAAGCTTTCTTT.

The V and J genes are TRBV19 and TRBJ2-1; 8 bases agree with TRBD2. V shed 4 bases, J shed 15 bases, and the junction held 5 bases outside the gene matches. Germline V gene data show CDR1 as LNHDA and CDR2 as SQIVND (reference sequence). The CDR3 sequence is 11 residues long. Here the CDR3 reads CASSTGGEGFF. The CDR3 DNA sequence: TGTGCCAGTAGTACGGGGGGGGAGGGGTTCTTC. Looking up the rest from reference TRBV19 and TRBJ2-1 gives the full variable domain: DGGITQSPKYLFRKEGQNVTLSCEQNLNHDAMYWYRQDPGQGLRLIYYSQIVNDFQKGDIAEGYSVSREKKESFPLTVTSAQKNPTAFYLCASSTGGEGFFGPGTRLTVL.

Concerning this clone: The same CDR3 can be traced to other DNA sequences in this sample. Here the CDR3 reads CASSENRQPTGELFF. In nucleotides, the CDR3 is TGTGCCAGCAGTGAGAACAGACAACCTACCGGGGAGCTGTTTTTT. The chain has TRBV2 and TRBJ2-2; no firm D call. Germline V CDR1 and CDR2: SNHLY, FYNNEI. V was pared by 3 bases and J by 5 bases, with 13 bases between. The CDR3 length is 15 residues. Together with reference TRBV2 and TRBJ2-2, the CDR3 gives the full variable domain: EPEVTQTPSHQVTQMGQEVILRCVPISNHLYFYWYRQILGQKVEFLVSFYNNEISEKSEIFDDQFSVERPDGSNFTLKIRSTKLEDSAMYFCASSENRQPTGELFFGEGSRLTVL.

Comments on this clone: The CDR3 carries no conserved terminal phenylalanine or tryptophan, so it likely arises from a read error. V gene TRBV2 combines with J gene TRBJ2-7, with D tentatively TRBD1 or TRBD2 (5 bases each). CDR1 and CDR2 (germline): SNHLY, FYNNEI. The CDR3 covers 15 residues. CDR3 protein: CASGEPRDGAYEQYL. CDR3 bases: TGTGCCAGCGGTGAACCCCGGGACGGAGCCTACGAGCAGTACCTC.

The chain links TRBV27 to TRBJ2-2; the D gene is possibly TRBD1 (6 bases). V lost 5 bases to trimming and J lost 0 bases, with 10 bases between them. The germline gives CDR1 MNHEY, CDR2 SMNVEV (reference sequence). CDR3 length equals 15 residues. The DNA of the CDR3 is TGTGCCAGCAGTCTACAGGGAACGAACACCGGGGAGCTGTTTTTT. The encoded protein is CASSLQGTNTGELFF.

The gene calls are TRBV27 and TRBJ1-2, with a possible D match to TRBD1 (6 bases). The V gene's germline CDR1 is MNHEY and CDR2 SMNVEV (reference sequence). This CDR3 is built from 13 residues. Deletions cut 4 bases from V and 8 bases from J, with 14 bases between. CDR3 DNA: TGTGCCAGCAGTTCCGGACAGTTGGGGGGCTACACCTTC. Translated, it gives CASSSGQLGGYTF.